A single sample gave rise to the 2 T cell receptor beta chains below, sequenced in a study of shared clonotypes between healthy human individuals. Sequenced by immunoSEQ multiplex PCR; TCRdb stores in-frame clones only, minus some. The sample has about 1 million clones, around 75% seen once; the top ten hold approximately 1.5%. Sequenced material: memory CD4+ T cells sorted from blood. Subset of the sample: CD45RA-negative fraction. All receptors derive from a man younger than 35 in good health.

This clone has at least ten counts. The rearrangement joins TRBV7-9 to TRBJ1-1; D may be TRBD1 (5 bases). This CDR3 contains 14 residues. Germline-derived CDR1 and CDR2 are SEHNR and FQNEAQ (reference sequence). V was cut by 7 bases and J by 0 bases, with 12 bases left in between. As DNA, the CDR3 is TGTGCCAGCACCCAGGGTGAAATGAACACTGAAGCTTTCTTT. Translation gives CASTQGEMNTEAFF.

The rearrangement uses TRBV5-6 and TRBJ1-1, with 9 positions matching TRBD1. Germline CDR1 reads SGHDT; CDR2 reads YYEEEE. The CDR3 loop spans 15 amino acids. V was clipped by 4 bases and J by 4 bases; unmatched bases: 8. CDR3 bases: TGTGCCAGCAGCCCCGGGACAGGGTTTGGCACTGAAGCTTTCTTT. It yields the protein CASSPGTGFGTEAFF.